Here is one T cell receptor beta chain with its context. This CDR3 is 14 amino acids long. The V gene lost 3 bases and the J gene lost 7 bases, with 12 bases spanning the gap. In germline, CDR1 is KGHDR, CDR2 SFDVKD. The data originate from a study of blood T cell repertoires in COVID-19. Study-level background: COVID-19 samples from acute and convalescent phases originated in the United States, Italy and Spain. From T cells, B-cell-depleted T cells, or PBMCs came the material, which was cDNA or gDNA.

Authors' analysis steps: For nucleated cells, counts were estimated from reference gene primer amplification. TCRdb keeps only in-frame clones here, not all; method: immunoSEQ multiplex PCR. V, J and clone size were drawn from that table, and D and trimming were deduced from the DNA. The data show about 190,000 clones, roughly three quarters seen once. The specimen was peripheral blood. The clonotype originates from a man aged 55 to 70 with active or convalescent COVID-19. The rearrangement joins TRBV24-1 to TRBJ1-5, with TRBD1 as a possible D gene (6 bases). The CDR3 coding sequence is TGTGCCACCAGTGATCCGGGGGGGGCACAGCCCCAGCATTTT. It codes for CATSDPGGAQPQHF.